This entry describes one T cell receptor beta chain. CDR1 SGHTA and CDR2 FQGNSA come from the germline V gene. The CDR3 loop spans 17 amino acids. V lost 7 bases, J lost 7 bases, and 17 bases stayed unmatched. This entry is derived from a study of blood T cell repertoires in COVID-19. Study-wide background: Sample material is recorded as cDNA or gDNA derived from T cells, B-cell-depleted T cells, or PBMCs.

Membership in each cohort depended on participant-reported clinical history. Either two negative PCRs, clearance, or symptom resolution qualified Cohort 3 donors as recovered. Original methodology: Amplified reference gene primers provided the basis for estimating nucleated cell counts. Some clones are missing from TCRdb's copy, which holds only in-frame ones; the method was immunoSEQ multiplex PCR. V, J and clone size were drawn from that table, and D and trimming were deduced from the DNA. The sample records some 250,000 clones, 70% to 90% being singletons. The chain links TRBV7-2 to TRBJ1-5; TRBD1 matches 9 bases. This TCR came from a woman aged 50 to 60 who had recovered from COVID-19. The sequencing input was PBMCs or T cells enriched from blood (not recorded which). In DNA, the CDR3 is TGTGCCAGCACGGACCGGTGGGACAGGGAGGGAAAACAGCCCCAGCATTTT. Translating it yields CASTDRWDREGKQPQHF.